This T cell receptor (beta chain) derives from a study of PD-L1 blockade in urothelial cancer. Time point defined: peripheral blood 6 weeks after treatment start. Germline V gives CDR1 PRHDT, CDR2 FYEKMQ (reference sequence). The CDR3 spans 18 residues. Trimming took 3 bases from V and 0 from J, leaving 19 bases between them. TCRdb's table, derived via immunoSEQ multiplex PCR, lists solely in-frame clones and lacks some. The sample has about 22,000 clones, under 95% seen once. This clone was counted once. This receptor was identified in a woman in her fifties or sixties with urothelial cancer. Specimen: PBMCs, collected around atezolizumab (anti-PD-L1) treatment. The J gene is TRBJ2-3, the V gene TRBV13; a weak D match, TRBD1 (5 bases). DNA for the CDR3: TGTGCCAGCAGCTTCCTTGGCCACAGGACCTCTAGCACAGATACGCAGTATTTT. Protein sequence: CASSFLGHRTSSTDTQYF.